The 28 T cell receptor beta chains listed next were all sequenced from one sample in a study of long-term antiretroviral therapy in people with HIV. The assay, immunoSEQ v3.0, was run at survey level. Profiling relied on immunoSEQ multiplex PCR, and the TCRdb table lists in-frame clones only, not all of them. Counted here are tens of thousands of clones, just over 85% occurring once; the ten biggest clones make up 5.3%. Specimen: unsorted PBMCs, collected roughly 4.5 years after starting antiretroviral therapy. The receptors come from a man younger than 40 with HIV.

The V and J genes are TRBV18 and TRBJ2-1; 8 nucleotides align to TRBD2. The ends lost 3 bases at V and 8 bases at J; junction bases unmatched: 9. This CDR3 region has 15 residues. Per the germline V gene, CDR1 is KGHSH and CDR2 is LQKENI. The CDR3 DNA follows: TGTGCCAGCTCACCGGGAGCGGGAGTATTGGATGAGCAGTTCTTC. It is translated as CASSPGAGVLDEQFF.

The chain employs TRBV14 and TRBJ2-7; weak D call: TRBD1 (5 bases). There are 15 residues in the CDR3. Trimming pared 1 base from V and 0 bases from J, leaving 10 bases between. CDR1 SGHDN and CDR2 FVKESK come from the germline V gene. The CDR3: CASSQGAGNSYEQYF. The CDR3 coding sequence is TGTGCCAGCAGCCAAGGAGCAGGGAACTCCTACGAGCAGTACTTC.

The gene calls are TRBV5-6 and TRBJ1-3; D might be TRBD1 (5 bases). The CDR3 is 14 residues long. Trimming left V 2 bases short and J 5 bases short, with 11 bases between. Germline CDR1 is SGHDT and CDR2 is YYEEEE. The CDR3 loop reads CASSFEGMRNTIYF. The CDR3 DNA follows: TGTGCCAGCAGCTTCGAGGGGATGCGAAACACCATATATTTT. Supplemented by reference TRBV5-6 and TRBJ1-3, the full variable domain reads DAGVTQSPTHLIKTRGQQVTLRCSPKSGHDTVSWYQQALGQGPQFIFQYYEEEERQRGNFPDRFSGHQFPNYSSELNVNALLLGDSALYLCASSFEGMRNTIYFGEGSWLTVV.

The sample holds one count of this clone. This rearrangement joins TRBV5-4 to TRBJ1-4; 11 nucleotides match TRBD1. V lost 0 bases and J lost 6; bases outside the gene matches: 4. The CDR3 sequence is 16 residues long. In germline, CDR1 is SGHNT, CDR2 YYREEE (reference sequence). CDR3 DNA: TGTGCCAGCAGCTTGGGCGGGACAGGGGGGGATGAAAAACTGTTTTTT. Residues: CASSLGGTGGDEKLFF. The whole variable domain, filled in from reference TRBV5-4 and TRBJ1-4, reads ETGVTQSPTHLIKTRGQQVTLRCSSQSGHNTVSWYQQALGQGPQFIFQYYREEENGRGNFPPRFSGLQFPNYSSELNVNALELDDSALYLCASSLGGTGGDEKLFFGSGTQLSVL.

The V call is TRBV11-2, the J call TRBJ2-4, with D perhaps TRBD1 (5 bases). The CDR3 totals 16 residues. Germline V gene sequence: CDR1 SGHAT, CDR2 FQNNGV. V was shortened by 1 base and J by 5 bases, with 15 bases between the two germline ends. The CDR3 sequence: CASSLGWGRSQNIQYF. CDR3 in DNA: TGTGCCAGCAGCTTAGGGTGGGGCAGGAGTCAAAACATTCAGTACTTC.

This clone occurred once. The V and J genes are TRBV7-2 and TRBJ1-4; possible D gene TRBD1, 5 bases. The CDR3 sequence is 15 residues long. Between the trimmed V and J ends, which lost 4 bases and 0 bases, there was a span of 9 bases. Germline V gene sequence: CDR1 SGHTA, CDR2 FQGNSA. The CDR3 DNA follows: TGTGCCAGCAGCTCAACAGGCCCAACTAATGAAAAACTGTTTTTT. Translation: CASSSTGPTNEKLFF.

The CDR3 DNA is TGTGCCAGCAGATCTATCCAGGGGCCTTTCACAGATACGCAGTATTTT. This sequence encodes CASRSIQGPFTDTQYF. The chain employs TRBV7-8 and TRBJ2-3; perhaps TRBD1 as D (6 bases). The germline V gene has CDR1 SGHVS and CDR2 FQNEAQ. V lost 6 bases, J lost 2 bases, and 18 bases lay in between. The CDR3 totals 16 residues.

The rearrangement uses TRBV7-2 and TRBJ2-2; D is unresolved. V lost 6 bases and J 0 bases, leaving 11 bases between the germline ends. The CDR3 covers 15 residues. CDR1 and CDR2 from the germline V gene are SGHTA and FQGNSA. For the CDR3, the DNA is TGTGCCAGCAGTATCGATGGGACGAACACCGGGGAGCTGTTTTTT. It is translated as CASSIDGTNTGELFF.

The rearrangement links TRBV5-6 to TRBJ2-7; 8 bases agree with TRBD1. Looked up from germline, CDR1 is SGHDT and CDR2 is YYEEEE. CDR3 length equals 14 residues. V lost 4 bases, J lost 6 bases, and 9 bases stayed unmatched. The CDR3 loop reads CASSPLQGVLEQYF. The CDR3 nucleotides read TGTGCCAGCAGCCCCCTACAGGGGGTGCTCGAGCAGTACTTC. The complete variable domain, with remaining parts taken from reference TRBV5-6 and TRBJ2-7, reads DAGVTQSPTHLIKTRGQQVTLRCSPKSGHDTVSWYQQALGQGPQFIFQYYEEEERQRGNFPDRFSGHQFPNYSSELNVNALLLGDSALYLCASSPLQGVLEQYFGPGTRLTVT.

The CDR3 protein is CASRAEIYEQYF. The CDR3 DNA is TGTGCCAGCCGAGCTGAGATCTACGAGCAGTACTTC. The J gene is TRBJ2-7, the V gene TRBV21-1; TRBD2 reflects the table's D call only, with no check against the DNA. TRBV21-1 is designated a pseudogene. The CDR3 is 12 amino acids.

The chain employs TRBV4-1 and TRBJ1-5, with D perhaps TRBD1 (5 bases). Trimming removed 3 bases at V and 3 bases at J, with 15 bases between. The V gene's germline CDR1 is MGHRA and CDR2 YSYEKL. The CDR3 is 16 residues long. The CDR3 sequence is CASSQTFTGINQPQHF. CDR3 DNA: TGCGCCAGCAGCCAGACTTTCACAGGTATCAATCAGCCCCAGCATTTT.

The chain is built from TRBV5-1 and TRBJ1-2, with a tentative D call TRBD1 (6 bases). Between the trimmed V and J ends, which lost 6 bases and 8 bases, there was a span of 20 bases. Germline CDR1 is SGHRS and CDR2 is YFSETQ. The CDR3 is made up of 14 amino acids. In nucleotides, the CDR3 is TGCGCCAGCACCATTGGAGGGGACACAGGAGGCTACACCTTC. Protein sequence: CASTIGGDTGGYTF.

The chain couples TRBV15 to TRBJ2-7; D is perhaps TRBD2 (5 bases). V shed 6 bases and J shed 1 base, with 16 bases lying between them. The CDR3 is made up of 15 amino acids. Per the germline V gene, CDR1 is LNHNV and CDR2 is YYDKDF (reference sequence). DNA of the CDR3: TGTGCCACCAGTATGAGCCGGGGTGGTTCCTACGAGCAGTACTTC. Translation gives CATSMSRGGSYEQYF. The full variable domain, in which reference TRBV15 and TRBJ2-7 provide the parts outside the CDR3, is DAMVIQNPRYQVTQFGKPVTLSCSQTLNHNVMYWYQQKSSQAPKLLFHYYDKDFNNEADTPDNFQSRRPNTSFCFLDIRSPGLGDTAMYLCATSMSRGGSYEQYFGPGTRLTVT.

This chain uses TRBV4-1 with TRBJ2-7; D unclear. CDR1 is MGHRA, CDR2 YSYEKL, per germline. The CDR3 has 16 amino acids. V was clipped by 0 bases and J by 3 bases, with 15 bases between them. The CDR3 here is CASSQDWFVLSYEQYF. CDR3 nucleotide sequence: TGCGCCAGCAGCCAAGATTGGTTCGTGCTGAGCTACGAGCAGTACTTC.

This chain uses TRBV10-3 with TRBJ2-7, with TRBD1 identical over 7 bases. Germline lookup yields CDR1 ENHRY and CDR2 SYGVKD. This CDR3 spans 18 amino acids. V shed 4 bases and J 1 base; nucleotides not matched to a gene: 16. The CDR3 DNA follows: TGTGCCATCAGTGTAGGGGGCCCCGGGACCATACTTTCCTACGAGCAGTACTTC. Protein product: CAISVGGPGTILSYEQYF.

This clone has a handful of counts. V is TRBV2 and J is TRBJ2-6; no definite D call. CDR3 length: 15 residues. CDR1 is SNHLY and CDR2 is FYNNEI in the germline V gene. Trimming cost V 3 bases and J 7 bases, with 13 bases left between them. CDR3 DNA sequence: TGTGCCAGCAGTGACACGGCGGACCGCGCCAACGTCCTGACTTTC. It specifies CASSDTADRANVLTF.

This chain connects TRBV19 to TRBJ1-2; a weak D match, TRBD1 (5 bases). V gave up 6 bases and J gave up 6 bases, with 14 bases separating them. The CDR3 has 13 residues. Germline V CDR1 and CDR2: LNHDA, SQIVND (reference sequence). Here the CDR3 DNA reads TGTGCCAGTAGGACGGGACCTCAAAATGGCTACACCTTC. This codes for CASRTGPQNGYTF.

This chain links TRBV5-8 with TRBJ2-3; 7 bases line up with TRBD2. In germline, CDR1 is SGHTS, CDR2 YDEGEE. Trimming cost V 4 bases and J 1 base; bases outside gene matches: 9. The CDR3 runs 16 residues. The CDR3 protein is CASSRRLATGTDTQYF. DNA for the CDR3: TGTGCCAGCAGCCGAAGACTAGCCACGGGCACAGATACGCAGTATTTT. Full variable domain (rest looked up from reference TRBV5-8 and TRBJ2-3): EAGVTQSPTHLIKTRGQQATLRCSPISGHTSVYWYQQALGLGLQFLLWYDEGEERNRGNFPPRFSGRQFPNYSSELNVNALELEDSALYLCASSRRLATGTDTQYFGPGTRLTVL.

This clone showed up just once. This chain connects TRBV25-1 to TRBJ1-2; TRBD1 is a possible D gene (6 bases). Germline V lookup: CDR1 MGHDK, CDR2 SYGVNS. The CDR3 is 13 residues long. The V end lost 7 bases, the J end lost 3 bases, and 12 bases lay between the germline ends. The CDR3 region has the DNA TGTGCCAGCACCTCGGGGGCAGACTATGGCTACACCTTC. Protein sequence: CASTSGADYGYTF.

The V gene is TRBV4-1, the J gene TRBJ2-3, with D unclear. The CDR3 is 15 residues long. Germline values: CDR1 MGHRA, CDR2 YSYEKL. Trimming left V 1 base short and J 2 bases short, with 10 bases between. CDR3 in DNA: TGCGCCAGCAGCCAAGCCCACACTAACACAGATACGCAGTATTTT. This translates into CASSQAHTNTDTQYF.

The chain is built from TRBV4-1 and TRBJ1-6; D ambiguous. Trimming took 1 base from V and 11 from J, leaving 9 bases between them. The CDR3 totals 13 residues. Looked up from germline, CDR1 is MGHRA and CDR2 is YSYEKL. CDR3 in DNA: TGCGCCAGCAGCCAAGGGAGCACCACACCCCTCCACTTT. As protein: CASSQGSTTPLHF.

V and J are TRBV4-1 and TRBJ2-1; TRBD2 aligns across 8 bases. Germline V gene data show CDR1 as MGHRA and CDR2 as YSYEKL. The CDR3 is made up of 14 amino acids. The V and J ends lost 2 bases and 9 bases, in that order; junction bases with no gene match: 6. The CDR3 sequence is CASSQLGLAVEQFF. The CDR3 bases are TGCGCCAGCAGCCAACTTGGACTAGCCGTTGAGCAGTTCTTC.

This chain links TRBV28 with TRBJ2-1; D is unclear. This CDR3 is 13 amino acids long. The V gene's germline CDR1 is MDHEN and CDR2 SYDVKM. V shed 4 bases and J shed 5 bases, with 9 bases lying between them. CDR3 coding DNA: TGTGCCAGCAGTTATGCGGATAACAATGAGCAGTTCTTC. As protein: CASSYADNNEQFF. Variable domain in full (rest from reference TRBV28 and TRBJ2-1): DVKVTQSSRYLVKRTGEKVFLECVQDMDHENMFWYRQDPGLGLRLIYFSYDVKMKEKGDIPEGYSVSREKKERFSLILESASTNQTSMYLCASSYADNNEQFFGPGTRLTVL.

CDR3 nucleotide sequence: TGTGCCAGCTCACCCTCCGGGACTAGATACGAGCAGTTCTTC. This sequence encodes CASSPSGTRYEQFF. The chain is built from TRBV18 and TRBJ2-1; 8 bases map to TRBD2. The CDR3 has 14 residues. Germline lookup yields CDR1 KGHSH and CDR2 LQKENI. The J segment lost 10 bases and the V segment lost 3 bases, leaving 8 bases of the junction unmatched.

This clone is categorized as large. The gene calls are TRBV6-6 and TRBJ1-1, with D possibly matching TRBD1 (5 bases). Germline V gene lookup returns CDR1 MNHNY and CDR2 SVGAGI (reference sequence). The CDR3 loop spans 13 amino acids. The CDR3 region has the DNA TGTGCTTCAATCACGGGGGTTAACACTGAAGCTTTCTTT. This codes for CASITGVNTEAFF.

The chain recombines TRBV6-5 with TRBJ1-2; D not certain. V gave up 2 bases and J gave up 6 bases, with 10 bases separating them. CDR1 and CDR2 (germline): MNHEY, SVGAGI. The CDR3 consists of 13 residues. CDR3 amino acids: CASSYTGPDGYTF. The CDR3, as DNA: TGTGCCAGCAGTTACACGGGCCCGGATGGCTACACCTTC.

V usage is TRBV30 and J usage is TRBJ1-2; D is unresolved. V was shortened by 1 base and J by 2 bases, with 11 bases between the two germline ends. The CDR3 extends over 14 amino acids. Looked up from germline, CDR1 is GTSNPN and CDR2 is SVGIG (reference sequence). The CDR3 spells CAWSGAGRNYGYTF. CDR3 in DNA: TGTGCCTGGAGTGGGGCAGGCCGGAACTATGGCTACACCTTC.

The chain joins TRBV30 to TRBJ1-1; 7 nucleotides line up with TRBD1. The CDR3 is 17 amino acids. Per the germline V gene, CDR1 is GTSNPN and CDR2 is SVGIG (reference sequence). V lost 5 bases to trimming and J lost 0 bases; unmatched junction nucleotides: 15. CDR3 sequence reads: CAWGRGQGELMNTEAFF. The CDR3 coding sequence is TGTGCCTGGGGACGGGGTCAGGGGGAGTTAATGAACACTGAAGCTTTCTTT.